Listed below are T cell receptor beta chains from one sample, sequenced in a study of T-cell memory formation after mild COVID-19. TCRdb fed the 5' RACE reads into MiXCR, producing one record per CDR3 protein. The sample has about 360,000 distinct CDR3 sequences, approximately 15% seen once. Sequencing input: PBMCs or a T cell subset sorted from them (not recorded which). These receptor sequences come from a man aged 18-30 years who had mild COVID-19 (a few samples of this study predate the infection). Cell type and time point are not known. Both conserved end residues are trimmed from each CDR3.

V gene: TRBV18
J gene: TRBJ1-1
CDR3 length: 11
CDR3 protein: ASSGRSNTEAF

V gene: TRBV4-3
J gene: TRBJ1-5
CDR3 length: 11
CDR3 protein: ASSEGVGQPQH

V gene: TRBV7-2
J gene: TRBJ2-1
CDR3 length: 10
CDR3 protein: AGSGPQAEQF

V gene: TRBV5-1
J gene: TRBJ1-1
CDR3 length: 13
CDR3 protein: ASSLNRVMNTEAF

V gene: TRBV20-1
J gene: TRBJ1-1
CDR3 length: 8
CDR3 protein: SASRVEAF

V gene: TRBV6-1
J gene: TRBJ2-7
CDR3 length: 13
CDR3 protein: ASSREKFTSYEQY

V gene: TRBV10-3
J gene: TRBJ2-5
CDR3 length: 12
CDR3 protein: AIRGSGKQETQY

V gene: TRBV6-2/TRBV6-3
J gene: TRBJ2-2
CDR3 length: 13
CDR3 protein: ASRPQGRVTGELF

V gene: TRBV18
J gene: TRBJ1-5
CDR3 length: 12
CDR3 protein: ASSPGSYLQPQH

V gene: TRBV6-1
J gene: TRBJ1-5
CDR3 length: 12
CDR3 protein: ASSDPGQVQPQH

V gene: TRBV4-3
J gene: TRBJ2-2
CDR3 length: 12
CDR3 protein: ASSQQGAGGELF

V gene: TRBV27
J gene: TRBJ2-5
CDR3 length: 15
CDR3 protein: ASSLASGGLTGETQY

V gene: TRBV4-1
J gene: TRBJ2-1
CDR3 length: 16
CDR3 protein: ASSQRTALGGTYNEQF

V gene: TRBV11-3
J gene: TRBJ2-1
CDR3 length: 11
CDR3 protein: ASSFRQDNEQF

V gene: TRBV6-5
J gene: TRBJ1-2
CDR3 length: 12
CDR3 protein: ASSYAAEDYGYT

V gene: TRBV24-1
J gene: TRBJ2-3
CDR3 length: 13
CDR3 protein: ATSDPGQATDTQY